Ten or more counts support the clone carrying this T cell receptor beta chain. The antigen is not known. A marrow graft followed busulfan-fludarabine conditioning, with cyclophosphamide on days +3 and +4. Unmatched junction bases numbered 4, after V lost 8 bases and J lost 2 bases. This CDR3 has 13 amino acids. Germline CDR1 is MNHNS and CDR2 is SASEGT. Sequencing was performed with immunoSEQ multiplex PCR; in TCRdb, only in-frame clones are kept and a portion is missing. The table lists tens of thousands of clones, no singletons, with 1.8% in the top ten. The sample originates from a study of T cells after posttransplantation cyclophosphamide. Study-level points and caveats: After PTCy, TRB diversity resembled that of CNI/methotrexate controls. Donor-recipient repertoire similarity was low at 1-2 months, rising over year one. Tissue-infiltrating T cells from skin or gut overlapped little with blood T cells.

This specimen consisted of PBMCs, obtained after allogeneic stem cell transplant with posttransplant cyclophosphamide. The clonotype was recovered from a male patient aged 18 to 35 who received an allogeneic stem cell transplant from a related donor, was CMV-positive, and had no GVHD. Some T cells may be transferred from the graft donor. The chain recombines TRBV6-1 with TRBJ1-1, with 8 nucleotides matching TRBD1. In DNA form, the CDR3 reads TGTGCCAGCGCTGACAGGGGAAACACTGAAGCTTTCTTT. Translated, it gives CASADRGNTEAFF.